These 12 T cell receptor beta chains originate from one sample sequenced in a study of cytomegalovirus exposure and HLA in healthy donors. A multiplex PCR was run with 60 Vbeta primers and 13 Jbeta primers. Only in-frame clones appear in the TCRdb table, and some are missing; sequencing was by immunoSEQ multiplex PCR. Seen here are about 130,000 clones, roughly two thirds observed once, and the top ten hold roughly 1.6%. The sample comprised PBMCs. These receptors were taken from a man aged 25 to 45 in good health and CMV-seropositive.

CDR3 bases: TGTGCCAGCAGTCGGGGCTCTGGAAACACCATATATTTT. It yields the protein CASSRGSGNTIYF. The chain recombines TRBV5-8 with TRBJ1-3; D not certain. The CDR3 is 13 residues long. Germline CDR1 is SGHTS and CDR2 is YDEGEE. Trimming stripped 5 bases from V and 0 bases from J, with 6 bases between.

J is TRBJ1-2 and V is TRBV28; TRBD1 is a possible D gene (6 bases). From germline, CDR1 is MDHEN and CDR2 SYDVKM. V was trimmed by 5 bases and J by 1 base, leaving 11 bases between them. The CDR3 is made up of 14 amino acids. This CDR3 is CASSQTGHNYGYTF. The CDR3 DNA follows: TGTGCCAGCAGTCAGACGGGACATAACTATGGCTACACCTTC.

V gene TRBV9 combines with J gene TRBJ2-7; 7 bases are shared with TRBD1. Germline trimming cut 0 bases from V and 1 base from J; bases unmatched to any gene: 1. The CDR3 has 14 amino acids. The V gene's germline CDR1 is SGDLS and CDR2 YYNGEE. The CDR3, as DNA: TGTGCCAGCAGCGTAGAGGGACAGTCCTACGAGCAGTACTTC. It encodes CASSVEGQSYEQYF. The entire variable domain, with the rest obtained from reference TRBV9 and TRBJ2-7, is as follows: DSGVTQTPKHLITATGQRVTLRCSPRSGDLSVYWYQQSLDQGLQFLIQYYNGEERAKGNILERFSAQQFPDLHSELNLSSLELGDSALYFCASSVEGQSYEQYFGPGTRLTVT.

V gene TRBV5-1 combines with J gene TRBJ2-5; possible D gene TRBD1, 6 bases. CDR1 is SGHRS, CDR2 YFSETQ, per germline. The CDR3 consists of 14 residues. Trimming took off 4 bases at V and 2 bases at J, with 12 bases between the two ends. The CDR3 loop is CASSMTGTQETQYF. The DNA of the CDR3 is TGCGCCAGCAGCATGACAGGCACGCAAGAGACCCAGTACTTC.

This clone was seen only a few times. The chain uses TRBV9 and TRBJ2-1; D remains unclear. The V end lost 6 bases, the J end lost 0 bases, and 13 bases lay between the germline ends. Germline V gene sequence: CDR1 SGDLS, CDR2 YYNGEE. The CDR3 is 15 residues long. Here the CDR3 reads CASTLSASSYNEQFF. In nucleotides, the CDR3 is TGTGCCAGCACCCTTTCCGCCAGCTCCTACAATGAGCAGTTCTTC.

This chain uses TRBV28 with TRBJ1-1; 11 nucleotides match TRBD1. CDR3 length equals 16 residues. The germline V gene has CDR1 MDHEN and CDR2 SYDVKM. Trimming at V came to 5 bases and at J to 11 bases, leaving 16 bases not matched to a gene. The CDR3 protein is CASSPLPPRDRGRAFF. In nucleotides, the CDR3 is TGTGCCAGCAGTCCACTTCCCCCCCGGGACAGGGGGAGGGCTTTCTTT.

The chain recombines TRBV27 with TRBJ1-4, with a weak D call TRBD1 (5 bases). The V gene's germline CDR1 is MNHEY and CDR2 SMNVEV (reference sequence). Trimming cost V 5 bases and J 8 bases, with 15 bases left between them. The CDR3 contains 14 residues. CDR3 nucleotide sequence: TGTGCCAGCAGTCGACGACTTGGGGGGGAAAAACTGTTTTTT. This translates into CASSRRLGGEKLFF.

V is TRBV5-6 and J is TRBJ2-7; D uncertain. The V gene's germline CDR1 is SGHDT and CDR2 YYEEEE. The CDR3 has 13 residues. With 4 bases removed from V and 1 base from J, the gap between germline ends came to 9 bases. For the CDR3, the DNA is TGTGCCAGCAGCGTAGACTTATCCTACGAGCAGTACTTC. Its protein is CASSVDLSYEQYF. The full variable domain, its missing parts supplied by reference TRBV5-6 and TRBJ2-7, is DAGVTQSPTHLIKTRGQQVTLRCSPKSGHDTVSWYQQALGQGPQFIFQYYEEEERQRGNFPDRFSGHQFPNYSSELNVNALLLGDSALYLCASSVDLSYEQYFGPGTRLTVT.

The chain couples TRBV7-3 to TRBJ2-3; D is undetermined. Germline V CDR1 and CDR2: SGHTA, FQGTGA. V lost 0 bases and J 2 bases, leaving 12 bases between the germline ends. The CDR3 runs to 16 residues. CDR3 in amino acids: CASSLTPWQATDTQYF. CDR3 coding DNA: TGTGCCAGCAGCTTAACTCCGTGGCAGGCCACAGATACGCAGTATTTT.

This chain links TRBV18 with TRBJ1-2, with D possibly matching TRBD1 (6 bases). Germline V gives CDR1 KGHSH, CDR2 LQKENI. The CDR3 runs to 17 residues. Trimming cost V 1 base and J 0 bases, with 15 bases left between them. The DNA of the CDR3 is TGTGCCAGCTCACCACAACAGGGAGGGGGAACTAACTATGGCTACACCTTC. Its translation is CASSPQQGGGTNYGYTF.

V and J are TRBV7-9 and TRBJ2-7; D is perhaps TRBD1 (5 bases). The germline V gene has CDR1 SEHNR and CDR2 FQNEAQ (reference sequence). Deletions cut 1 base from V and 3 bases from J, with 7 bases between. CDR3 length equals 13 residues. CDR3 amino acids: CASSLDQGYEQYF. The CDR3 nucleotides are TGTGCCAGCAGCTTAGACCAGGGCTACGAGCAGTACTTC. The full variable domain, completed using reference TRBV7-9 and TRBJ2-7, is DTGVSQNPRHKITKRGQNVTFRCDPISEHNRLYWYRQTLGQGPEFLTYFQNEAQLEKSRLLSDRFSAERPKGSFSTLEIQRTEQGDSAMYLCASSLDQGYEQYFGPGTRLTVT.

This chain joins TRBV5-1 and TRBJ2-3, with D possibly being TRBD1 (6 bases). The germline CDR1 and CDR2 sequences are SGHRS and YFSETQ. The CDR3 covers 16 residues. With 0 bases removed from V and 0 bases from J, the gap between germline ends came to 11 bases. This CDR3 reads CASSLEGGPSTDTQYF. The CDR3 bases are TGCGCCAGCAGCTTGGAAGGGGGACCTAGCACAGATACGCAGTATTTT.